Listed below are T cell receptor beta chains from one sample, sequenced in a study of T cells in localized non-small cell lung cancer. Measured with immunoSEQ multiplex PCR; TCRdb has only the in-frame clones, and not every one. In the table there are nearly 35,000 clones, about 90% of which are singletons. The material sequenced was peripheral blood, taken before any cancer treatment. Source of these receptors: a woman aged 40-69 years with stage I lung adenocarcinoma. CDR3s include the opening cysteine and the closing phenylalanine or tryptophan. A D gene is named only where the DNA matches it firmly. A clone size is listed for some rows: how often the clone was seen (once, few, many), or a class if it is expanded.

J,D,V,size,DNA,CDR3
TRBJ1-2,.,TRBV29-1,.,TGCAGCGCTGCCCGGGCTAACTATGGCTACACCTTC,CSAARANYGYTF
TRBJ2-5,.,TRBV19,.,TGTGCCAGTAGTAGGTCAAGCGGGCCACAAGAGACCCAGTACTTC,CASSRSSGPQETQYF
TRBJ1-2,.,TRBV18,.,TGTGCCAGCTCACCATTGGGGGCGTATGGCTACACCTTC,CASSPLGAYGYTF
TRBJ1-1,.,TRBV6-6,.,TGTGCCAGCAGTTACTCGGGAGAAGCTTTCTTT,CASSYSGEAFF
TRBJ1-1,.,TRBV2,.,TGTGCCAGCAGCCAGGACGGCGTTCCAAGGGCTTTCTTT,CASSQDGVPRAFF
TRBJ2-6,TRBD1,TRBV5-1,.,TGCGCCAGCAGCACGACAGGGGTTGATGGGGCCAACGTCCTGACTTTC,CASSTTGVDGANVLTF
TRBJ2-1,.,TRBV5-1,.,TGCGCCAGCAGCTTGGGTGGGGGCGCCTACAATGAGCAGTTCTTC,CASSLGGGAYNEQFF
TRBJ2-3,TRBD2,TRBV19,.,TGTGCCAGTAGTGTGAGAATAGCGGGGGGGAACACAGATACGCAGTATTTT,CASSVRIAGGNTDTQYF
TRBJ1-6,TRBD1,TRBV19,.,TGTGCCAGTAGTATGGGACAGGGGGCGAGGGCACCCCTCCACTTT,CASSMGQGARAPLHF
TRBJ1-3,TRBD1,TRBV14,few,TGTGCCAGCGGTGACCTACAGGGGGCTGGAAACACCATATATTTT,CASGDLQGAGNTIYF
TRBJ1-5,.,TRBV27,.,TGTGCCAGCAGTTTAAAAGGTAATCAGCCCCAGCATTTT,CASSLKGNQPQHF
TRBJ1-2,TRBD1,TRBV5-8,.,TGTGCCAGCACTGGACAGGGGTCTTATGGCTACACCTTC,CASTGQGSYGYTF
TRBJ2-2,TRBD2,TRBV2,.,TGTGCCAGCAGTGAACCCAGCGGGGGGCCCAACACCGGGGAGCTGTTTTTT,CASSEPSGGPNTGELFF
TRBJ2-1,.,TRBV2,.,TGTGCCAGCAGTGCACTCAATGAGCAGTTCTTC,CASSALNEQFF
TRBJ1-6,.,TRBV30,few,TGTGCCTGGAGTGTAGGCCGACAGTTATCACCCCTCCACTTT,CAWSVGRQLSPLHF
TRBJ2-1,TRBD2,TRBV5-8,.,TGTGCCAGCAGCTCTGATTGGGGGGGCTACAATGAGCAGTTCTTC,CASSSDWGGYNEQFF
TRBJ2-7,TRBD2,TRBV4-1,.,TGCGCCAGCAGCCAGGGGGCTAGCGGGGCCCGATCCTACGAGCAGTACTTC,CASSQGASGARSYEQYF
TRBJ2-5,.,TRBV11-2,.,TGTGCCAGCACCCCTGGGGGCTCCCCCTTTAGGGAGACCCAGTACTTC,CASTPGGSPFRETQYF
TRBJ1-4,.,TRBV7-8,.,TGTGCCAGCAGCTTAGCAGTTTCAGGGGCAACTAATGAAAAACTGTTTTTT,CASSLAVSGATNEKLFF
TRBJ1-4,.,TRBV18,.,TGTGCCAGCTCACCCAGGAGGTTAGATGAAAAACTGTTTTTT,CASSPRRLDEKLFF
TRBJ1-2,TRBD1,TRBV7-9,.,TGTGCCAGCAGCCCAGGGGGCGGTGGCTACACCTTC,CASSPGGGGYTF
TRBJ2-5,.,TRBV29-1,once,TGCAGCGTTCTCGGGGGCCACCAAGAGACCCAGTACTTC,CSVLGGHQETQYF
TRBJ1-4,.,TRBV7-9,.,TGTGCCAGCAGCTTAGGTGCAACTAATGAAAAACTGTTTTTT,CASSLGATNEKLFF
TRBJ2-1,TRBD1,TRBV29-1,few,TGCAGCGTTGATGACAGGGGGCTCCATGAGCAGTTCTTC,CSVDDRGLHEQFF
TRBJ2-7,.,TRBV5-4,.,TGTGCCAGCAGCTTGGTCAGGGGAGGCTACGAGCAGTACTTC,CASSLVRGGYEQYF
TRBJ2-2,TRBD2,TRBV4-1,once,TGCGCCAGCAGCCACTCCCCAGCGGGGGGCTGGACCGGGGAGCTGTTTTTT,CASSHSPAGGWTGELFF
TRBJ2-7,.,TRBV6-5,.,TGTGCCAGCGGAAACGCCTACGAGCAGTACTTC,CASGNAYEQYF
TRBJ2-5,.,TRBV11-3,.,TGTGCCAGCAGCTTAACCGGACTAACCCAAGAGACCCAGTACTTC,CASSLTGLTQETQYF
TRBJ1-5,TRBD1,TRBV6-6,.,TGTGCCAGCAGGGGCCGGGACAGGGGGGATCAGCCCCAGCATTTT,CASRGRDRGDQPQHF
TRBJ2-1,TRBD1,TRBV29-1,.,TGCAGCGTTGACCCCCCGTGGGACAGGGACGGAGTCGGTGAGCAGTTCTTC,CSVDPPWDRDGVGEQFF
TRBJ2-1,TRBD2,TRBV11-2,.,TGTGCCAGCAGCTTTAGCGGGGGAGTCTACAATGAGCAGTTCTTC,CASSFSGGVYNEQFF
TRBJ1-2,.,TRBV5-6,.,TGTGCCAGCAGCCTGACAGGCGACTATGGCTACACCTTC,CASSLTGDYGYTF
TRBJ2-5,.,TRBV6-6,once,TGTGCCAGCAGGCACCGATTCGTGGGGGAAGAGACCCAGTACTTC,CASRHRFVGEETQYF
TRBJ2-7,TRBD2,TRBV7-2,.,TGTGCCAGCAGCTTAGGCCTTAGCGGGGGGGCCTACGAGCAGTACTTC,CASSLGLSGGAYEQYF
TRBJ2-7,.,TRBV6-1,.,TGTGCCAGCAGAGAACTCGGAGGGGGCCGGGGATACGAGCAGTACTTC,CASRELGGGRGYEQYF
TRBJ1-1,.,TRBV11-2,.,TGTGCCAGCAGCTTAGTGGCTGAAGCTTTCTTT,CASSLVAEAFF
TRBJ2-2,.,TRBV6-5,.,TGTGCCAGCAGTTATGGAGGGCAGACCGGGGAGCTGTTTTTT,CASSYGGQTGELFF
TRBJ1-2,.,TRBV15,.,TGTGCCACCAGCAGAGACAGGGGCGAGTCTAACTATGGCTACACCTTC,CATSRDRGESNYGYTF
TRBJ2-1,TRBD1,TRBV6-5,once,TGTGCCAGCAGCCGCCGGGACAGGGTAAATGAGCAGTTCTTC,CASSRRDRVNEQFF
TRBJ2-3,.,TRBV9,.,TGTGCCAGCAGTGTACAGGGTAGGGGAACAGATACGCAGTATTTT,CASSVQGRGTDTQYF
TRBJ1-1,.,TRBV9,.,TGTGCCAGCAGCCCCGGGACCCGGCAAGCTGAAGCTTTCTTT,CASSPGTRQAEAFF
TRBJ1-5,.,TRBV7-2,.,TGTGCCAGCAGCCCAACAGGATTGAGGCAGCCCCAGCATTTT,CASSPTGLRQPQHF
TRBJ2-7,.,TRBV7-9,.,TGTGCCAGCAGCTTAGTCGGTTCAGGGCAGGCCTACGAGCAGTACTTC,CASSLVGSGQAYEQYF
TRBJ2-7,TRBD1,TRBV30,.,TGTGCCTGGAGTGTCAACGCATTCGGGACAGTACGATACGAGCAGTACTTC,CAWSVNAFGTVRYEQYF
TRBJ2-5,TRBD2,TRBV2,.,TGTGCCAGCAGTGAAGTGCGGGGGGGGCGAGAGACCCAGTACTTC,CASSEVRGGRETQYF
TRBJ2-7,.,TRBV23-1,.,TGCGCCAGCAGTCAAGTTGGGGAAGGCTCCGAGCAGTACTTC,CASSQVGEGSEQYF
TRBJ1-1,.,TRBV10-3,.,TGTGCCATCAGTGCCAAGCCGAACACTGAAGCTTTCTTT,CAISAKPNTEAFF